This T cell receptor beta chain came from a study of blood T cell repertoires in COVID-19. In the study overall: COVID-19 samples, acute and convalescent, were from the United States, Italy and Spain. PBMCs, B-cell-depleted T cells, or T cells provided the cDNA or gDNA that made up the material.

Sequencing used immunoSEQ multiplex PCR; TCRdb keeps in-frame clones, though not all of them. The sample includes some 70,000 clones, 88% of them seen just once. Germline CDR1 is SGHRS and CDR2 is YFSETQ. Trimming shortened V by 9 bases and J by 1 base, and 16 bases separated the two germline ends. The CDR3 is made up of 15 amino acids. The chain combines TRBV5-1 with TRBJ2-2; TRBD2 might be the D (6 bases). Source material: peripheral blood. This TCR was sampled from a woman in her seventies with acute or convalescent COVID-19. As DNA, the CDR3 is TGCGCCACCAAAGATGGGACTCTGAACACCGGGGAGCTGTTTTTT. It specifies CATKDGTLNTGELFF.